This T cell receptor (beta chain) derives from a study of CD8+CD57+ T cells in acquired aplastic anemia. Study summary: Each DNA sample taken from sorted CD4+ and CD8+ cells came to around 2.9 ug on average.

This CDR3 is 15 amino acids long. From germline, CDR1 is MGHDK and CDR2 SYGVNS. About this clonotype itself: The junction and the germline gene differ at one end; a read error may be behind it.

CDR3 and TCR beta VDJ profiling relied on genomic DNA as the template. TCRdb reprocessed the reads with MiXCR, giving one entry per CDR3 protein. Counted here are under 200,000 distinct CDR3 sequences, about 60% occurring once; the ten biggest clones make up under 60%. This receptor was taken from a human donor in good health. The sample was sorted CD4+, CD8+, or CD8+CD57+ T cells (not recorded which) from PBMCs. This chain connects TRBV25-1 to TRBJ2-7; possible D gene TRBD1, 6 bases. The CDR3, as DNA: TGTGCCAGCAGTGGACACAGGGACACTCACTACGAGCCGTACTTC. This translates into CASSGHRDTHYEPYF.